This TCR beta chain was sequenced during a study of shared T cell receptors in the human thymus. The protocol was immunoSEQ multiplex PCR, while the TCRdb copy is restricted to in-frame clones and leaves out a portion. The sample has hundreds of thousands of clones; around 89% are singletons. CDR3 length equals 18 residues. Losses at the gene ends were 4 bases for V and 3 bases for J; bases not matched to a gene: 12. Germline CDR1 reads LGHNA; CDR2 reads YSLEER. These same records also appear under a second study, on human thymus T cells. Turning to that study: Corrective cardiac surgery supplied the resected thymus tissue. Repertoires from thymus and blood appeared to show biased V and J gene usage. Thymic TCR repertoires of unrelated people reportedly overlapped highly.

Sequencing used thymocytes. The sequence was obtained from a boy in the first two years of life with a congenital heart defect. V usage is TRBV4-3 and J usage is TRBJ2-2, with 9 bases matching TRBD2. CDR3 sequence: CASSPALGREGHTGELFF. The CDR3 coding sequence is TGCGCCAGCAGCCCTGCACTGGGGCGGGAGGGCCACACCGGGGAGCTGTTTTTT.